The sequence of this TCR beta chain was determined in a study of T-cell reconstitution after alpha-beta-depleted transplantation in children. A TCRbeta library incorporating unique molecular identifiers was prepared. Each CDR3 protein gets one entry after TCRdb re-called the PCR reads with MiXCR. The table shows 150,000 to 250,000 distinct CDR3 sequences, with 5.5% to 7% occurring only once. This clonotype was seen repeatedly, ten times or more. This CDR3 has 15 residues. The V segment lost 4 bases and the J segment 9 bases; nucleotides outside the gene matches: 5. The V gene's germline CDR1 is MNHEY and CDR2 SVGAGI.

This chain connects TRBV6-5 to TRBJ2-1, with 14 bases fitting TRBD2. The specimen comprised PBMCs, sampled before TCRalphabeta/CD19-depleted stem cell transplant. The clonotype originates from a girl under two years old with combined immunodeficiency, due to receive a stem cell transplant. Here the CDR3 reads CASSSPGLAGVEQFF. CDR3 coding DNA: TGTGCCAGCAGTTCGCCGGGACTAGCGGGAGTTGAGCAGTTCTTC.